Listed below are T cell receptor beta chains from one sample, sequenced in a study of PD-1 blockade in classical Hodgkin lymphoma. Generated by immunoSEQ multiplex PCR, the TCRdb table keeps only in-frame clones and is missing some. The sample contains roughly 46,000 clones, roughly 80% of which appear only once. The sample was peripheral blood mononuclear cells (PBMCs), taken before the fourth cycle of nivolumab. The receptor set was obtained from a human donor with classical Hodgkin lymphoma. The CDR3 runs from the conserved cysteine through the conserved F or W. The order of the fields is J gene, V gene, D gene, clone size, CDR3 DNA, CDR3 protein. D genes are given only for firm matches. Clone size is shown for a subset of rows, as once, few, many or a class of expanded clone.

TRBJ2-7,TRBV5-6,TRBD1,NA,TGTGCCAGCAGCTTGGAAGACAGGGACGAGCAGTACTTC,CASSLEDRDEQYF
TRBJ1-2,TRBV25-1,NA,NA,TGTGCCAGCATTTTTCCTTCCCAGGTCTACAAGGGTGGCTACACCTTC,CASIFPSQVYKGGYTF
TRBJ1-1,TRBV5-1,NA,NA,TGCGCCAGCAGCCGTCGGGGAGAGAACACTGAAGCTTTCTTT,CASSRRGENTEAFF
TRBJ1-4,TRBV27,NA,NA,TGTGCCAGCAGTTCGTACAAACAGGGTTCCAATGAAAAACTGTTTTTT,CASSSYKQGSNEKLFF
TRBJ1-1,TRBV6-5,NA,few,TGTGCCAGCAGTTACGGCGCGGGGCCGACTGAAGCTTTCTTT,CASSYGAGPTEAFF
TRBJ2-7,TRBV4-1,NA,NA,TGCGCCAGCAGCCAGGATAGCCGGGGGTACTACGAGCAGTACTTC,CASSQDSRGYYEQYF
TRBJ2-1,TRBV18,NA,few,TGTGCCAGCTCACGGAGCCGAGGGAGCGCCTACAATGAGCAGTTCTTC,CASSRSRGSAYNEQFF
TRBJ1-2,TRBV28,TRBD1,NA,TGTGCCAGCAGCTCCTCAGGGGGGCACTCTAACTATGGCTACACCTTC,CASSSSGGHSNYGYTF
TRBJ2-5,TRBV21-1,NA,NA,TGTGCCACTTGGGCTGGGGGACAGGCTCAAGAGACCCAGTACTTC,CATWAGGQAQETQYF
TRBJ2-1,TRBV7-8,TRBD2,NA,TGTGCCAGCAGCCCCCGGACTAGCGGGATAAGGGTTGAGCAGTTCTTC,CASSPRTSGIRVEQFF
TRBJ1-2,TRBV6-5,TRBD1,few,TGTGCCATTTCCAGGACAGGGAGGACATATGGCTACACCTTC,CAISRTGRTYGYTF
TRBJ2-2,TRBV28,TRBD2,NA,TGTGCCAGCAGTTCCACCCGGACTAGCGGGAACACCGGGGAGCTGTTTTTT,CASSSTRTSGNTGELFF
TRBJ1-3,TRBV11-2,NA,NA,TGTGCCAGCAGCCGTTACACTGGAAACACCATATATTTT,CASSRYTGNTIYF
TRBJ2-3,TRBV2,NA,NA,TGTGCCAGCACTCAACAGGGATTCACAGATACGCAGTATTTT,CASTQQGFTDTQYF
TRBJ1-5,TRBV19,NA,NA,TGTGCCAGTAGTATTAGAGGGGGGTTCAGCAATCAGCCCCAGCATTTT,CASSIRGGFSNQPQHF
TRBJ1-2,TRBV19,NA,once,TGTGCCAGTAGTGTCGCTTGGCCATCCACATATGGCTACACCTTC,CASSVAWPSTYGYTF
TRBJ2-7,TRBV7-9,NA,NA,TGTGCCAGCAGCTTCCAGGGGGGGGAGCAGTACTTC,CASSFQGGEQYF
TRBJ1-1,TRBV7-9,NA,NA,TGTGCCAGCAGCTCCCAGGGTAATGAAGCTTTCTTT,CASSSQGNEAFF
TRBJ2-3,TRBV6-5,NA,NA,TGTGCCAGCAGTTTACGGGGAGATACGCAGTATTTT,CASSLRGDTQYF